This T cell receptor (beta chain) was profiled in a study of cytotoxic CD8 clonotypes in ibrutinib-treated CLL. Whole-study findings and limits: Clonality rose at ibrutinib response, held steady in sustained remission, and fell toward baseline at progression.

About this clone: As yet, its antigen is unknown.

With sequencing, the targeted depth ranged from 1 in 200,000 to 1 in 1 million T cells. The table came from immunoSEQ multiplex PCR; TCRdb's copy has only in-frame clones and leaves some out. The sample carries roughly 160,000 clones, under 85% recorded once. CDR1 and CDR2 from the germline V gene are LNHDA and SQIVND (reference sequence). The CDR3 spans 16 residues. V lost 3 bases to trimming and J lost 0 bases; unmatched junction nucleotides: 5. The chain uses TRBV19 and TRBJ1-2, with TRBD1 matching over 9 bases. The receptor was isolated from a human donor with chronic lymphocytic leukemia. The sequencing used PBMCs, collected after 24 months of ibrutinib treatment. In DNA form, the CDR3 reads TGTGCCAGTAGTATGGGACAGGGCCGAACTAACTATGGCTACACCTTC. Translated: CASSMGQGRTNYGYTF. The entire variable domain, with the rest obtained from reference TRBV19 and TRBJ1-2, is as follows: DGGITQSPKYLFRKEGQNVTLSCEQNLNHDAMYWYRQDPGQGLRLIYYSQIVNDFQKGDIAEGYSVSREKKESFPLTVTSAQKNPTAFYLCASSMGQGRTNYGYTFGSGTRLTVV.